The following is a T cell receptor (beta chain) sequence with its context. Study processing details: Researchers report that nucleated cell counts were estimated from reference gene primer amplification. Assay used: immunoSEQ multiplex PCR; TCRdb lists only in-frame clones, some missing. The V and J calls and clone size come from that table; D and trimming were worked out from the DNA. The data contain about 240,000 clones, 88% of them seen just once; the ten biggest clones take up about 0.8%. The data stem from a study of blood T cell repertoires in COVID-19. Study summary: Sites in the United States, Italy and Spain provided acute and convalescent COVID-19 samples. PBMCs, B-cell-depleted T cells, or T cells provided the cDNA or gDNA that made up the material.

The CDR3 sequence is 15 residues long. Germline V gene sequence: CDR1 SGHVS, CDR2 FNYEAQ. The junction had 4 bases not matched to a gene; V was cut back by 1 base and J by 3 bases. This clonotype was sampled from a young woman with acute or convalescent COVID-19. The V gene is TRBV7-6, the J gene TRBJ2-7; 9 bases agree with TRBD2. The sequenced material came from peripheral blood. CDR3 in amino acids: CASSLEAGGYYEQYF. CDR3 sequence (DNA): TGTGCCAGCAGCTTAGAAGCGGGAGGCTACTACGAGCAGTACTTC. Full variable domain (remainder filled in from reference TRBV7-6 and TRBJ2-7): GAGVSQSPRYKVTKRGQDVALRCDPISGHVSLYWYRQALGQGPEFLTYFNYEAQQDKSGLPNDRFSAERPEGSISTLTIQRTEQRDSAMYRCASSLEAGGYYEQYFGPGTRLTVT.